The next 11 T cell receptor beta chains were all read from a single sample in a study of T cells after posttransplantation cyclophosphamide. Cyclophosphamide on days +3 and +4 followed busulfan-fludarabine conditioning and a marrow graft. Repertoires were generated with immunoSEQ multiplex PCR, while TCRdb's copy carries only in-frame clones and drops some. The repertoire shows around 12,000 clones, none seen only once; the top ten take roughly 25%. The source material was PBMCs, sampled after allogeneic stem cell transplant with posttransplant cyclophosphamide. Receptor source: a female patient between 40 and 50 years old who received an allogeneic stem cell transplant from an unrelated donor, was CMV-positive, and had acute GVHD only. Some T cells may trace back to the graft donor.

This clone was counted a few times. The rearrangement uses TRBV7-9 and TRBJ2-1; D possibly corresponds to TRBD1 (5 bases). Germline V gene sequence: CDR1 SEHNR, CDR2 FQNEAQ (reference sequence). The CDR3 spans 15 residues. The germline V and J ends were trimmed by 2 bases and 0 bases, with 8 bases remaining between them. The CDR3 DNA reads TGTGCCAGCAGCTTAAAGGGGCTCTCCTACAATGAGCAGTTCTTC. Translated: CASSLKGLSYNEQFF.

This clone was found many times. The CDR3 is CASRLAGGQRRETQYF. The CDR3 bases are TGTGCCAGCAGACTAGCGGGGGGCCAAAGGAGGGAGACCCAGTACTTC. The chain has TRBV2 and TRBJ2-5, with TRBD2 matching over 12 bases. The CDR3 has 16 amino acids. Germline V gene lookup returns CDR1 SNHLY and CDR2 FYNNEI. The J segment lost 5 bases and the V segment lost 6 bases, leaving 10 bases of the junction unmatched.

Ten or more counts support this clone. The chain is built from TRBV11-3 and TRBJ2-3; 8 bases line up with TRBD1. From germline, CDR1 is SGHNT and CDR2 YENEEA. Unmatched junction bases numbered 9, after V lost 4 bases and J lost 6 bases. The CDR3 extends over 15 amino acids. The CDR3 loop is CASSSVSGGPDTQYF. CDR3 bases: TGTGCCAGCAGCTCCGTGTCAGGGGGCCCCGATACGCAGTATTTT.

The genes are TRBV6-1 and TRBJ1-2; the match to TRBD1 covers 7 bases. The CDR3 sequence is 14 residues long. V lost 2 bases to trimming and J lost 8 bases; unmatched junction nucleotides: 8. Germline V gene lookup returns CDR1 MNHNS and CDR2 SASEGT. DNA of the CDR3: TGTGCCAGCAGTGAACCCCGACAGGGCCACGGCTACACCTTC. Protein: CASSEPRQGHGYTF.

In this sample, this clone turned up many times. The chain carries TRBV29-1 and TRBJ1-1; no clear D. Trimming removed 0 bases at V and 1 base at J, with 9 bases between. There are 14 residues in the CDR3. Germline CDR1 and CDR2: SQVTM and ANQGSEA. The CDR3 DNA reads TGCAGCGTTGAAGATAATCGAGGGAACACTGAAGCTTTCTTT. This encodes CSVEDNRGNTEAFF. The whole variable domain, filled in from reference TRBV29-1 and TRBJ1-1, reads SAVISQKPSRDICQRGTSLTIQCQVDSQVTMMFWYRQQPGQSLTLIATANQGSEATYESGFVIDKFPISRPNLTFSTLTVSNMSPEDSSIYLCSVEDNRGNTEAFFGQGTRLTVV.

This clone appeared many times. The rearrangement uses TRBV5-1 and TRBJ1-6; perhaps TRBD1 as D (6 bases). The germline CDR1 and CDR2 sequences are SGHRS and YFSETQ. The CDR3 extends over 14 amino acids. Trimming cost V 6 bases and J 8 bases, with 15 bases left between them. This chain's CDR3 is CASTLQGYDSPLHF. CDR3 nucleotides: TGCGCCAGCACTCTACAGGGTTACGATTCACCCCTCCACTTT.

There are many counts of this clone. V gene TRBV2 combines with J gene TRBJ2-1; 10 bases are shared with TRBD1. With 8 bases clipped from V and 6 bases from J, the junction kept 7 bases outside the gene matches. CDR3 length: 14 amino acids. Looked up from germline, CDR1 is SNHLY and CDR2 is FYNNEI. This CDR3 reads CASGGTGVFNEQFF. In nucleotides, the CDR3 is TGTGCCAGCGGAGGGACAGGGGTCTTCAATGAGCAGTTCTTC.

This clone has a count of ten or more. This sequence joins TRBV19 and TRBJ2-1; 13 positions agree with TRBD2. The CDR3 length is 13 residues. From germline, CDR1 is LNHDA and CDR2 SQIVND (reference sequence). V was clipped by 10 bases and J by 6 bases; unmatched bases: 3. The CDR3 region has the DNA TGTGCCATAGGGACTAGCGGGATCAATGAGCAGTTCTTC. The encoded protein is CAIGTSGINEQFF.

V gene TRBV28 combines with J gene TRBJ2-7, with TRBD1 matching 8 bases. CDR1 and CDR2 (germline): MDHEN, SYDVKM. The CDR3 is 15 residues long. Trimming took 7 bases from V and 3 from J; bases not matched to a gene: 11. This chain's CDR3 is CASTPGQGPLYEQYV. CDR3 DNA: TGTGCCAGCACTCCCGGACAGGGCCCCCTCTACGAGCAGTACGTC.

This clone has ten or more counts. The chain joins TRBV2 to TRBJ1-3, with 7 positions matching TRBD1. Germline loops: CDR1 SNHLY, CDR2 FYNNEI. This CDR3 has 15 amino acids. The trim removed 5 bases at V and 3 bases at J, leaving 7 bases unmatched. The CDR3 sequence: CASSPQGFHGNTIYF. DNA of the CDR3: TGTGCCAGCAGTCCACAGGGGTTTCATGGAAACACCATATATTTT.

This clone was seen only a few times. It differs at one base from a far larger clone, so likely a read error. The chain employs TRBV5-6 and TRBJ2-5; 14 bases map to TRBD2. The last part of the DNA fits TRBJ2-7 better; the J call may be wrong. Germline-derived CDR1 and CDR2 are SGHDT and YYEEEE. The CDR3 spans 16 residues. The CDR3 DNA reads as TGTGCCAGCATCTTCTTCGGGACTAGCGGGAGTGGCGAGCAGTACTTC. Protein sequence: CASIFFGTSGSGEQYF.